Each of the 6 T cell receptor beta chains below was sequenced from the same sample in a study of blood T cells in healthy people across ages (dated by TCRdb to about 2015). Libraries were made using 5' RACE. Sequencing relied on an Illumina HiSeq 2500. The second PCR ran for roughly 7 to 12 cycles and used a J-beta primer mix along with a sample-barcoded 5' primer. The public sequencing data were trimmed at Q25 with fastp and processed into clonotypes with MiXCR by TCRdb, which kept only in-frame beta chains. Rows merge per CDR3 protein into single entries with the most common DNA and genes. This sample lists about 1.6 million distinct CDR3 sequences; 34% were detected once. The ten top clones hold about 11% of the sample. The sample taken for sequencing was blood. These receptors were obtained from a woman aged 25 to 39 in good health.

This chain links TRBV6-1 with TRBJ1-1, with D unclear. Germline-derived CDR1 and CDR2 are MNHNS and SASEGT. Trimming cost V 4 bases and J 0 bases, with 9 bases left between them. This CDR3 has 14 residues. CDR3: CASSGGSMNTEAFF. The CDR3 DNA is TGTGCCAGCAGTGGTGGGTCCATGAACACTGAAGCTTTCTTT.

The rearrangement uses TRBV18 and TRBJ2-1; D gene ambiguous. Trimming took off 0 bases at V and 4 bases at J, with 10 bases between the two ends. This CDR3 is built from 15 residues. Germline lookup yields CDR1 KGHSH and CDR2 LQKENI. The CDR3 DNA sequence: TGTGCCAGCTCACCACCGGGGTATGTTTACAATGAGCAGTTCTTC. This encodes CASSPPGYVYNEQFF.

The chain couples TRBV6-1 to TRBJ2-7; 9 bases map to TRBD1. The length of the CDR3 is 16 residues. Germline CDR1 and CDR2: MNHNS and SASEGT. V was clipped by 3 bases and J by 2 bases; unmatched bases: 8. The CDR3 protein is CASSDNPGTGTYEQYF. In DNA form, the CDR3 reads TGTGCCAGCAGTGATAACCCCGGGACAGGGACCTACGAGCAGTACTTC.

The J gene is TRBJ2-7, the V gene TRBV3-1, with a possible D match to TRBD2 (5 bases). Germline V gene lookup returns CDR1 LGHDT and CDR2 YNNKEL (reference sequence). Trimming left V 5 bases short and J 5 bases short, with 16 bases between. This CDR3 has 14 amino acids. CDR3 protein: CASSWRVQPHEQYF. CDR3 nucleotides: TGTGCCAGCAGCTGGCGGGTCCAACCGCACGAGCAGTACTTC.

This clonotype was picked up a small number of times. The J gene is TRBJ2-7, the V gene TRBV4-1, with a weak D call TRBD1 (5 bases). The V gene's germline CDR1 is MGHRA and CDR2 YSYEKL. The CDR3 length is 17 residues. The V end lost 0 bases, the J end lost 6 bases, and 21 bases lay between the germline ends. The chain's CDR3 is CASSQDPTDIDDGEQYF. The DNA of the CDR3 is TGCGCCAGCAGCCAAGATCCCACGGACATAGACGATGGCGAGCAGTACTTC.

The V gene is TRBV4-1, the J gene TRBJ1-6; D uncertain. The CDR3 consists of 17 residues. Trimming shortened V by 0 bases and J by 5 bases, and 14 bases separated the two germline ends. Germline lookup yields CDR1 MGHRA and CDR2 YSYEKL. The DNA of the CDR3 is TGCGCCAGCAGCCAAGATAGTATAGAACGGAATAATTCACCCCTCCACTTT. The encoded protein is CASSQDSIERNNSPLHF.